This T cell receptor (beta chain) originates from a study of Ad26.COV2.S vaccination and SARS-CoV-2 variants. Study information: Participants got Ad26.COV2.S intramuscularly, once or twice 56 days apart. General study results and limits: Breadth measured for non-spike TCRs was similar across vaccine and placebo recipients.

As to treatment: about 20 received Ad26.COV2.S at low or high dose, single or two shots; a few received placebo; per-sample allocation not given. It was on day 63 after the first vaccine or placebo injection that samples were taken. What was given as vaccine was an Ad26 vector encoding Wuhan-strain SARS-CoV-2 spike. Assay: immunoSEQ multiplex PCR; the TCRdb copy retains only in-frame clones and omits some. The data show more than 300,000 clones, roughly nine tenths seen once. This clone was seen once. Its antigen is currently unknown. The clonotype comes from a person between 18 and 59 years old who received the Ad26.COV2.S COVID-19 vaccine or a placebo. Material: peripheral blood, obtained in a trial of Ad26.COV2.S vaccine versus placebo.

The CDR3 sequence: CASSINLRGGADTQYF. DNA for the CDR3: TGTGCCAGTAGTATAAACTTGCGGGGGGGAGCAGATACGCAGTATTTT. The V gene is TRBV19, the J gene TRBJ2-3; 9 nucleotides agree with TRBD2. CDR1 and CDR2 (germline): LNHDA, SQIVND (reference sequence). J was trimmed by 4 bases and V by 2 bases; bases with no gene match: 7. The CDR3 loop spans 16 amino acids.